This T cell receptor (beta chain) derives from a study of blood T cells in healthy people across ages. Study outcomes and limitations: Per million T cells, TCR beta diversity dropped about linearly as age rose.

Then a second PCR, running roughly 7 to 11 cycles, was carried out with a sample-barcoded 5' primer and a J-beta primer mix. In TCRdb, the 5' RACE reads were re-called with MiXCR into one record per CDR3 protein. The top ten hold roughly 2.1% of the sample, which has roughly 1,800,000 distinct CDR3 sequences, just under 50% seen once. As regards this clonotype: Its specificity is not known.

In germline, CDR1 is DFQATT, CDR2 SNEGSKA (reference sequence). V was shortened by 3 bases and J by 4 bases, with 15 bases between the two germline ends. This CDR3 region has 14 residues. The sample taken for sequencing was blood. This rearrangement joins TRBV20-1 to TRBJ1-2; D not resolved. The clonotype was recovered from a woman aged 40 to 50 in good health. The CDR3 region has the DNA TGCAGTGCTAGCATCTCAGGAGCAGTCTATGGCTACACCTTC. Encoded protein: CSASISGAVYGYTF.